This paragraph reports one TCR beta chain. Its specificity is unknown. Primers included in the PCR were 60 Vbeta and 13 Jbeta primers. The protocol was immunoSEQ multiplex PCR, while the TCRdb copy is restricted to in-frame clones and leaves out a portion. The sample yields approximately 110,000 clones, 77% seen once. CDR3 length equals 14 residues. This sample is part of a study of cytomegalovirus exposure and HLA in healthy donors. Study-level points and caveats: By HLA locus, TCR association rates varied in a later analysis, with DRB1 showing the most and HLA-C the fewest. Based on reports, TCR beta sequences accurately predicted HLA-A and HLA-B alleles for most subjects. Approximately 17,000 TCR beta sequences were associated with HLA alleles at 0.05 false discovery rate in a later analysis.

This TCR was sampled from a woman in her 40s in good health and CMV-seropositive. The chain uses TRBV1 and TRBJ2-4; the table's D call TRBD2 went unverified against the DNA. TRBV1 is labeled a pseudogene. Sequenced material: PBMCs. The CDR3 DNA is TGCACCAGCAGCCATAGGACTAGCTGCGACATTCAGTACTTC. It is translated as CTSSHRTSCDIQYF.